This T cell receptor (beta chain) is from a study of vaccination and CD4 T cells after COVID-19. Study in general: Stimulation of cells relied on overlapping spike peptides derived from SARS-CoV-2, HCoV-NL63, HCoV-OC43 and HCoV-229E.

Described treatment: roughly 10-day PBMC culture with coronavirus spike peptide pools or control peptides (ViraFEST assay). Researchers collected the unexposed donor's CD4+ T cells before the COVID-19 pandemic (2011-2018). On day 3 and again on day 7, fresh IL-2 medium was used to replace half the medium. The Oncomine TCR Beta short-read assay sequenced DNA from cultured CD4+ T cells. The genomic DNA was obtained from cultured CD4+ T cells by extraction with the QIAamp micro DNA kit. TCRdb fed the PCR reads into MiXCR, producing one record per CDR3 protein. The table includes 9,000 to 9,500 distinct CDR3 sequences, approximately 34% detected once. Notes on this clonotype: The antigen remains unidentified. The junction departs from the called germline gene at one end, perhaps through a read error.

Germline-derived CDR1 and CDR2 are SSHAT and FNYEAQ (reference sequence). The CDR3 loop spans 13 amino acids. The chain recombines TRBV7-7 with TRBJ2-2; D is uncertain. Sequencing input: CD4+ T cells from blood, cultured in vitro. The sequence derives from a human donor in good health. CDR3 DNA: TGTGCTAGCAGCTTAGTGGAATACGGGGAGCTGTTTTTT. Protein sequence: CASSLVEYGELFF.